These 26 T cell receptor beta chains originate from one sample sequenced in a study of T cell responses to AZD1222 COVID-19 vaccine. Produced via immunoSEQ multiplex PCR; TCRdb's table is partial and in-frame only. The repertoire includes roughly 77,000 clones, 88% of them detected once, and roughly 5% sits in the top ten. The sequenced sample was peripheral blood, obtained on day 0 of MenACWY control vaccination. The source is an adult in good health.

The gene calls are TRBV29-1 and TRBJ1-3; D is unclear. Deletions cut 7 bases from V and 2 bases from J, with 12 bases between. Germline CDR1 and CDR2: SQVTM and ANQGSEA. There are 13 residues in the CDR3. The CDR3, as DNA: TGCAGCGCCTCAGGCGCGACTGGAAACACCATATATTTT. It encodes CSASGATGNTIYF.

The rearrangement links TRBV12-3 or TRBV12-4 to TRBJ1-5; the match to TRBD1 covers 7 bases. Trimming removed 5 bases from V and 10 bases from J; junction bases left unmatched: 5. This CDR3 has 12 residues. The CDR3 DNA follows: TGTGCCAGCAGTATGACAGGGCGTCCCCAGCATTTT. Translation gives CASSMTGRPQHF.

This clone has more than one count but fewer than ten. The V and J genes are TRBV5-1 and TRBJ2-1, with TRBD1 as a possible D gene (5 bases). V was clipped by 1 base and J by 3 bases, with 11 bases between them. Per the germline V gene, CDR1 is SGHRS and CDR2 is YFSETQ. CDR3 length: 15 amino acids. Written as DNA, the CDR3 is TGCGCCAGCAGCTTGACAGGCGAAATCTACAATGAGCAGTTCTTC. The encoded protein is CASSLTGEIYNEQFF.

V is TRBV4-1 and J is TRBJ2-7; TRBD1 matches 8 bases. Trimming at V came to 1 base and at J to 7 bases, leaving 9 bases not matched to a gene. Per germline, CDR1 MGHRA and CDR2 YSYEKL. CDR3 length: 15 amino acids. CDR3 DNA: TGCGCCAGCAGCCAAGGGGAACAGGGGGTGGGGGAGCAGTACTTC. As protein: CASSQGEQGVGEQYF.

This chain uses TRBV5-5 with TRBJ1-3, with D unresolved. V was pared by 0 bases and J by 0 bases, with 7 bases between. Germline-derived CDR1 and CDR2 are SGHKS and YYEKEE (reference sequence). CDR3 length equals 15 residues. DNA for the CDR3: TGTGCCAGCAGCTTGGGAGCCAGCTCTGGAAACACCATATATTTT. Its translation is CASSLGASSGNTIYF.

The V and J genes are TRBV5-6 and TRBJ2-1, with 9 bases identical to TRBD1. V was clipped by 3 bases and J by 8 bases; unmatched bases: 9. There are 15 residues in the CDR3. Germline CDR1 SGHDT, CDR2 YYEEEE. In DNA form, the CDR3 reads TGTGCCAGCAGCTCGGACAGGGGAGGAATCTATGAGCAGTTCTTC. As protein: CASSSDRGGIYEQFF.

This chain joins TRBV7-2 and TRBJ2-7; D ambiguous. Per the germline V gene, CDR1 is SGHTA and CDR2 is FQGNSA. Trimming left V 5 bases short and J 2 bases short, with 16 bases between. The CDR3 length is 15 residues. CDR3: CASSPQPTSTYEQYF. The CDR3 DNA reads TGTGCCAGCAGCCCCCAACCTACCTCTACCTACGAGCAGTACTTC.

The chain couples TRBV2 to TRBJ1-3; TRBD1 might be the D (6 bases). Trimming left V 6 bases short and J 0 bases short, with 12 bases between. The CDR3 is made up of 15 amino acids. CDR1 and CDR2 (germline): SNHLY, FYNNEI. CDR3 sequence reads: CASRGEGHSGNTIYF. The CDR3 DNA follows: TGTGCCAGCAGGGGGGAGGGACACTCTGGAAACACCATATATTTT.

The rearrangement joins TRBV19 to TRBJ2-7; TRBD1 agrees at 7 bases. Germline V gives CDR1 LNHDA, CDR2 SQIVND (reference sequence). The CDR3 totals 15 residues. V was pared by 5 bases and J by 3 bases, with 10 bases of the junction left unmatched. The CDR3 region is CASSLIPGQSYEQYF. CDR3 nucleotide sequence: TGTGCCAGTAGTCTAATACCGGGACAGAGCTACGAGCAGTACTTC.

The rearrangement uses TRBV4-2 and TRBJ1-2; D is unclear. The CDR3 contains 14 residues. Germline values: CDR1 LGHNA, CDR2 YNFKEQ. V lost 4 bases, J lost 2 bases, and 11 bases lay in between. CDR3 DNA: TGTGCCAGCAGCCTGGCGGGAGAAAACTATGGCTACACCTTC. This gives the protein CASSLAGENYGYTF.

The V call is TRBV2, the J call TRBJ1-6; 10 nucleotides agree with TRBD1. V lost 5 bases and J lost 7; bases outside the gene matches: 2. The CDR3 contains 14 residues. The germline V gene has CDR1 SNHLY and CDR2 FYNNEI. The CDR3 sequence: CASSLDRGNSPLHF. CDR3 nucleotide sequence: TGTGCCAGCAGTTTGGACAGGGGGAATTCACCCCTCCACTTT.

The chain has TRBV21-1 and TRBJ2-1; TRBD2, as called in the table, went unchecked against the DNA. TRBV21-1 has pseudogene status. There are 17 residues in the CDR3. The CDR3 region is CASSVQVAGSSYNEQFF. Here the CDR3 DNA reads TGTGCCAGCAGCGTCCAGGTAGCGGGGAGCTCCTACAATGAGCAGTTCTTC.

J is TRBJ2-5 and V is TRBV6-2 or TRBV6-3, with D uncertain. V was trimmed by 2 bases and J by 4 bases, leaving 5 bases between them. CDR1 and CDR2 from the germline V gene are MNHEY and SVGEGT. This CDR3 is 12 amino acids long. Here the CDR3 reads CASSYLVETQYF. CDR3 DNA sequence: TGTGCCAGCAGTTACCTCGTAGAGACCCAGTACTTC.

The CDR3 protein is CASSYGDGALEAFF. CDR3 DNA: TGTGCCAGCAGTTATGGCGACGGAGCCCTTGAAGCTTTCTTT. This chain connects TRBV6-6 to TRBJ1-1; D not certain. CDR1 is MNHNY and CDR2 is SVGAGI in the germline V gene (reference sequence). CDR3 size: 14 residues. V was clipped by 3 bases and J by 7 bases, with 15 bases between them.

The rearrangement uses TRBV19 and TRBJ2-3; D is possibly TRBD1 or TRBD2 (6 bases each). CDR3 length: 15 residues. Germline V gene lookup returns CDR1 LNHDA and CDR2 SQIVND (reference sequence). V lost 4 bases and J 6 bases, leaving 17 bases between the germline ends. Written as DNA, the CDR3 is TGTGCCAGTAGTACAACGGCAGGGGCGGGGGATACGCAGTATTTT. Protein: CASSTTAGAGDTQYF. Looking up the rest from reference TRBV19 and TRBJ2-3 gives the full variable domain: DGGITQSPKYLFRKEGQNVTLSCEQNLNHDAMYWYRQDPGQGLRLIYYSQIVNDFQKGDIAEGYSVSREKKESFPLTVTSAQKNPTAFYLCASSTTAGAGDTQYFGPGTRLTVL.

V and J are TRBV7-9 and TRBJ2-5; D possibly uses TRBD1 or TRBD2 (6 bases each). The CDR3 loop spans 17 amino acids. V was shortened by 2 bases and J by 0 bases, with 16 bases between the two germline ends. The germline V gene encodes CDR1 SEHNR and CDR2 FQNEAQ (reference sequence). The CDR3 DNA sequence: TGTGCCAGCAGCTTATCTGGGCAAGGGGGGAACCAAGAGACCCAGTACTTC. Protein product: CASSLSGQGGNQETQYF.

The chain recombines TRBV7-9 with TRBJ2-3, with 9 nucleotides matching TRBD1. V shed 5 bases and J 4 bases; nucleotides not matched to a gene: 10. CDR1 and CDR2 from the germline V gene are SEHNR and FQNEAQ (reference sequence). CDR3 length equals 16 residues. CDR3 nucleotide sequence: TGTGCCAGCAGCCCAGGGGACAGGGTGAGGGCAGATACGCAGTATTTT. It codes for CASSPGDRVRADTQYF.

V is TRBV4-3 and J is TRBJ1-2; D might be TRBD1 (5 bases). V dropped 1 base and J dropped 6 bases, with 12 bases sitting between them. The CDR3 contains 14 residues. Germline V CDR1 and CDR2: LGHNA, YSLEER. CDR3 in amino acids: CASSQGQRWDGYTF. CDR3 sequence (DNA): TGCGCCAGCAGCCAAGGACAGAGGTGGGATGGCTACACCTTC.

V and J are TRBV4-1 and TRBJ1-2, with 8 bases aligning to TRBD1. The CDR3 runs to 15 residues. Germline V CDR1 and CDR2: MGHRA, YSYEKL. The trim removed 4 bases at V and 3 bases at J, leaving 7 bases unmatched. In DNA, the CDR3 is TGCGCCAGCAGCCTGAATGACAGGGGAGACTATGGCTACACCTTC. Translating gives CASSLNDRGDYGYTF.

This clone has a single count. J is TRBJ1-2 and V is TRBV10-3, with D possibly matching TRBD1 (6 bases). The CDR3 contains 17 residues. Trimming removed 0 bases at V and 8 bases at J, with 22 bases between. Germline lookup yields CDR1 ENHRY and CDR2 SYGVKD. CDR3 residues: CAISESEGGQGSDGYTF. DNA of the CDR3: TGTGCCATCAGTGAGTCAGAGGGGGGACAAGGATCGGACGGCTACACCTTC.

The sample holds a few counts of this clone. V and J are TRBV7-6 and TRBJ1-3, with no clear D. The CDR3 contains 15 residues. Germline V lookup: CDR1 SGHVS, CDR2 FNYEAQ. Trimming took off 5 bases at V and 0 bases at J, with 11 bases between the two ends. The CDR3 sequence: CASSRQALSGNTIYF. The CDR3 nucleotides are TGTGCCAGCAGCCGACAAGCGCTCTCTGGAAACACCATATATTTT.

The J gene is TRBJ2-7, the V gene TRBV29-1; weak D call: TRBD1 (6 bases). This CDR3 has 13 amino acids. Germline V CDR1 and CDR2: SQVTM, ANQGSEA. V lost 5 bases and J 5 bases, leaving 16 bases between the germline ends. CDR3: CSVPGQGSNEQYF. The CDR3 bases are TGCAGCGTTCCAGGGCAGGGGTCGAACGAGCAGTACTTC.

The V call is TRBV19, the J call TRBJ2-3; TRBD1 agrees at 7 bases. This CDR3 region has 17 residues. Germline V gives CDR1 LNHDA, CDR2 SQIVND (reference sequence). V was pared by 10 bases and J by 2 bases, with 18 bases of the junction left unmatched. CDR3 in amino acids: CATKTPVGQAITDTQYF. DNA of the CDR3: TGTGCCACCAAAACCCCGGTAGGACAGGCGATCACAGATACGCAGTATTTT.

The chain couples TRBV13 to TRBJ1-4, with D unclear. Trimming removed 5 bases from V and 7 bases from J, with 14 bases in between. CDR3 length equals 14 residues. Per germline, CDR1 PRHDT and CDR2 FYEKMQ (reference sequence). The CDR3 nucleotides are TGTGCCAGCAGCACAAGGACGGAGAGTGAAAAACTGTTTTTT. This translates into CASSTRTESEKLFF.

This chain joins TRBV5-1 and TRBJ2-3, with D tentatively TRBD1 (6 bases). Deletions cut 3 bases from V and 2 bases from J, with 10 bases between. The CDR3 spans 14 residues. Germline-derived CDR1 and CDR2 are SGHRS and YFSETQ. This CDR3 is CASSSTGSTDTQYF. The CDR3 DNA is TGCGCCAGCAGCTCTACAGGGTCCACAGATACGCAGTATTTT.

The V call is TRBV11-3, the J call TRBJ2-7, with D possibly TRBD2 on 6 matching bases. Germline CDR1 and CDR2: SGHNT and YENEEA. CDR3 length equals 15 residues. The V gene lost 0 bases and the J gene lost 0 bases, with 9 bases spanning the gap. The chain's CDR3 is CASSLDGTDSYEQYF. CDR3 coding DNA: TGTGCCAGCAGCTTAGATGGGACTGACTCCTACGAGCAGTACTTC.